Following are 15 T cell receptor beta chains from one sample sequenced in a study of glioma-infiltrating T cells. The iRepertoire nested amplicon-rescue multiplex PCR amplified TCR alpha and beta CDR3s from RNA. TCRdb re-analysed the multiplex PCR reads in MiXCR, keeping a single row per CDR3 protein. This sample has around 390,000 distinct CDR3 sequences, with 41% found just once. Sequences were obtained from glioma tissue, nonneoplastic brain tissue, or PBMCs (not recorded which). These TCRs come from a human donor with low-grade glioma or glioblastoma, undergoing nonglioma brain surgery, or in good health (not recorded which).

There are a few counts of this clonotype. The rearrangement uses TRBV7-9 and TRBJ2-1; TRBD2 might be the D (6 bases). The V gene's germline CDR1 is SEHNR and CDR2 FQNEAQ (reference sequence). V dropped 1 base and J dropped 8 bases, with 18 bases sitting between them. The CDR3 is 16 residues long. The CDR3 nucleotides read TGTGCCAGCAGCTTAGGCGTATCGCGGGGTGGGGATGAGCAGTTCTTC. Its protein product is CASSLGVSRGGDEQFF.

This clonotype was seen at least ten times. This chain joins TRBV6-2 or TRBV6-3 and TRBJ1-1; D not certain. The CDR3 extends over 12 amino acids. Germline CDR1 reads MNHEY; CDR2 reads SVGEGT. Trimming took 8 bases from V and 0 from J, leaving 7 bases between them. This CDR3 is CASLGMNTEAFF. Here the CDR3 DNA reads TGTGCCAGCCTGGGAATGAACACTGAAGCTTTCTTT.

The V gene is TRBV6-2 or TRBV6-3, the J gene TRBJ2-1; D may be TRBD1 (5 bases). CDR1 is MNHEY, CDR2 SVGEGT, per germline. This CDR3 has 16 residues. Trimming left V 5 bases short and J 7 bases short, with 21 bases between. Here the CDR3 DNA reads TGTGCCAGCAGTCGTCAGGCAGGGCCCCAAGCGAATGAGCAGTTCTTC. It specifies CASSRQAGPQANEQFF.

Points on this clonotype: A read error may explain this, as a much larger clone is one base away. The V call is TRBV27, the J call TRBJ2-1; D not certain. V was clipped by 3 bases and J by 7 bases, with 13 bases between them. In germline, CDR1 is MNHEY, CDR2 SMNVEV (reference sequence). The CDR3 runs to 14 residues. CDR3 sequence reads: CASSFPGRTNEQFF. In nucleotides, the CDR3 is TGTGCCAGCAGTTTTCCGGGCCGAACTAATGAGCAGTTCTTC.

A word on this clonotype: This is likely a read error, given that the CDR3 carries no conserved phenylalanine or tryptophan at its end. CDR3 nucleotides: TGTGCCAGCAGCGAGCGGGTGATAGATGAGCAGTTCCTC. Translated: CASSERVIDEQFL. The chain couples TRBV6-2 or TRBV6-3 to TRBJ2-1, with a weak D call TRBD2 (6 bases). Trimming left V 6 bases short and J 8 bases short, with 14 bases between. Germline V gives CDR1 MNHEY, CDR2 SVGEGT. This CDR3 region has 13 residues.

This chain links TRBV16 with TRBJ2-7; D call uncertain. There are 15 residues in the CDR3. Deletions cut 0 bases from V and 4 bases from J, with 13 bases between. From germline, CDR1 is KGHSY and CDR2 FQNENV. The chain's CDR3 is CASSQSMERSYEQYF. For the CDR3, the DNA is TGTGCCAGCAGCCAATCGATGGAGAGGTCTTACGAGCAGTACTTC.

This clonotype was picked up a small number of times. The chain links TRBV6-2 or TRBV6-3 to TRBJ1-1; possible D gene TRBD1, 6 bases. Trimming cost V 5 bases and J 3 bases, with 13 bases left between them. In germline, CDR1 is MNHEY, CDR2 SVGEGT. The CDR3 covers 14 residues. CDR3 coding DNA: TGTGCCAGCAGTAAGCCCACAGGGTACACTGAAGCTTTCTTT. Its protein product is CASSKPTGYTEAFF.

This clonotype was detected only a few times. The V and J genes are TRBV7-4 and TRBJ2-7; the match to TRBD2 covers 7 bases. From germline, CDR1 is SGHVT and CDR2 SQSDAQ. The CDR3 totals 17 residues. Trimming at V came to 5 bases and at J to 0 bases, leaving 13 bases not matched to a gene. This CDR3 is CASSVPPLAVSSYEQYF. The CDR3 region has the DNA TGTGCCAGCAGCGTACCCCCTCTAGCGGTTAGCTCCTACGAGCAGTACTTC.

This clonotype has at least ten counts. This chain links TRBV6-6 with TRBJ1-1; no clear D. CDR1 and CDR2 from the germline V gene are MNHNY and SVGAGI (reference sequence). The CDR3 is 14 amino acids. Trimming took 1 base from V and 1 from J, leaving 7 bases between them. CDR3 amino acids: CASSYFRENTEAFF. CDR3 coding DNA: TGTGCCAGCAGTTACTTCAGAGAGAACACTGAAGCTTTCTTT.

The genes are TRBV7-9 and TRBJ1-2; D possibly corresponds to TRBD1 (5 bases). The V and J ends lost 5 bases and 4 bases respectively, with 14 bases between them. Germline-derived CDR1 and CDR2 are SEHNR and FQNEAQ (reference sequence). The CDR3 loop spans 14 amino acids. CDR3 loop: CASSTQTVIYGYTF. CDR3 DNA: TGTGCCAGCAGCACCCAGACAGTAATCTATGGCTACACCTTC.

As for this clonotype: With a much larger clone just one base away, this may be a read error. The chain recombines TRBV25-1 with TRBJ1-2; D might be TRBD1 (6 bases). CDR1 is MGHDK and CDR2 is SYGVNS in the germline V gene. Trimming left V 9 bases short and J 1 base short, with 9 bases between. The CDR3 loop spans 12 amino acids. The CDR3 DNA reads TGTGCCAGATCAGGGGTTAACTATGGCTACACCTTC. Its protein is CARSGVNYGYTF.

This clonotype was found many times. CDR3 DNA sequence: TGTGCCAGCAGTTACTCTGGAGGGGGCTACACCTTC. Translating it yields CASSYSGGGYTF. The chain carries TRBV6-2 or TRBV6-3 and TRBJ1-2; D call uncertain. The CDR3 totals 12 residues. Germline V gene sequence: CDR1 MNHEY, CDR2 SVGEGT. The V and J ends lost 0 bases and 8 bases respectively, with 7 bases between them.

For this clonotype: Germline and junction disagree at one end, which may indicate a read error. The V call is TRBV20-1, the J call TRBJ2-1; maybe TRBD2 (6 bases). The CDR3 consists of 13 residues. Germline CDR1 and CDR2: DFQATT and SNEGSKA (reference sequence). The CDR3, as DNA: TGCAGTGCTAGGGGGGGAAACGGGAATGAGAAGTTCTTC. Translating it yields CSARGGNGNEKFF.

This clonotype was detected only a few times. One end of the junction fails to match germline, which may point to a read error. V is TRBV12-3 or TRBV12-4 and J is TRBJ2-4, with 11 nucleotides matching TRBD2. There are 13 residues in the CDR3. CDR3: CASSSSGRPPRDF. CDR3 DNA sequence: TGTGCCAGCAGTTCTAGCGGGAGGCCCCCTCGGGACTTC.

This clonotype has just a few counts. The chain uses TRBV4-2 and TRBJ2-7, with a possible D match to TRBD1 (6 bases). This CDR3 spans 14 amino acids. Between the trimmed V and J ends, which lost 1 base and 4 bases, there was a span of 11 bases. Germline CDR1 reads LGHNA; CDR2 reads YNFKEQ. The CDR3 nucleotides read TGTGCCAGCAGCCAAGTCACAGGGAATTACGAGCAGTACTTC. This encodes CASSQVTGNYEQYF.